This T cell receptor (beta chain) was recorded in a study of T cells in Graves' hyperthyroidism and ophthalmopathy. Whole-study results and caveats: The model identified upcoming ophthalmopathy a median around 6 months ahead of onset. A 13 V-J model separated ophthalmopathy from stable hyperthyroidism.

Regions amplified from RNA transcripts were the TCR beta CDR3 regions. When the TCR CDR3 underwent first-round RT-PCR, the HTBI primer set was used. TCRdb re-called the multiplex PCR reads through MiXCR, storing one row per CDR3 protein. The sample includes about 600,000 distinct CDR3 sequences, approximately 15% seen only once; the top ten take roughly 6.9%. Disease lasting under 3 months, a NOSPECS grade of at least 4, and a Clinical Activity Score of at least 3 were features of the ophthalmopathy patients. The length of the CDR3 is 14 residues. V lost 3 bases, J lost 5 bases, and 12 bases lay in between. The V gene's germline CDR1 is SGHDN and CDR2 FVKESK. This clonotype has at least ten counts. Antigen specificity is unknown.

The chain couples TRBV14 to TRBJ2-3, with a possible D match to TRBD2 (6 bases). Sequences were obtained from blood. The TCR sequence derives from a woman aged 18 to 35 with Graves' ophthalmopathy. CDR3 residues: CASSQLRGGDTQYF. For the CDR3, the DNA is TGTGCCAGCAGCCAGCTCCGGGGAGGAGATACGCAGTATTTT.